This T cell receptor (beta chain) was observed in a study of identical twins. This clonotype was recorded a few times. Its antigen remains unidentified. Study observations and caveats: Those out-of-frame alpha sequences shared by twins showed an excess of low generation probability. While abundant cord blood beta clonotypes carried fewer insertions, memory repertoires showed no such pattern.

TCRdb redid the calling of the 5' RACE reads with MiXCR, one entry per CDR3 protein. The sample holds under 900,000 distinct CDR3 sequences, 9% to 15% seen once. There are 19 residues in the CDR3. V was trimmed by 3 bases and J by 5 bases, leaving 25 bases between them. From germline, CDR1 is KGHSH and CDR2 LQKENI. This sample also appeared in a second study, on yellow fever vaccine responses in identical twins.

Sequencing was done on a sample of PBMCs. The chain has TRBV18 and TRBJ2-2; no clear D gene. The receptor was derived from a woman between 18 and 29 years old in good health. CDR3 protein: CASSPPLQSLLLPTGELFF. As DNA, the CDR3 is TGTGCCAGCTCACCGCCCCTCCAGTCGCTGCTACTTCCTACCGGGGAGCTGTTTTTT.